Following are 18 T cell receptor beta chains from one sample sequenced in a study of blood T cell repertoires in COVID-19. Here immunoSEQ multiplex PCR was the method, and the copy in TCRdb shows in-frame clones only, minus some. The data contain 150,000 to 200,000 clones, roughly 80% of them singletons. The sample comprised peripheral blood. These receptors originate from a human donor with acute or convalescent COVID-19. The donor label of this sample is uncertain.

This clone has just one count. The chain couples TRBV12-3 or TRBV12-4 to TRBJ2-4; tentatively, D is TRBD2 (6 bases). The CDR3 spans 11 residues. The germline V and J ends were trimmed by 4 bases and 11 bases, with 9 bases remaining between them. CDR3 residues: CASSSRDLQYF. For the CDR3, the DNA is TGTGCCAGCAGTTCGCGGGACCTTCAGTACTTC.

The J gene is TRBJ2-7, the V gene TRBV3-1 (or the pseudogene TRBV3-2); D is possibly TRBD2 (6 bases). This CDR3 is built from 14 residues. Germline values: CDR1 LGHDT, CDR2 YNNKEL (reference sequence). V lost 0 bases, J lost 7 bases, and 13 bases lay in between. The CDR3: CASSQDIVGGEQYF. DNA of the CDR3: TGTGCCAGCAGCCAAGATATAGTGGGGGGAGAGCAGTACTTC.

The V call is TRBV5-1, the J call TRBJ2-6; D call uncertain. This CDR3 has 14 residues. With 1 base removed from V and 3 bases from J, the gap between germline ends came to 5 bases. Germline CDR1 SGHRS, CDR2 YFSETQ. The CDR3 is CASSLYFGANVLTF. The CDR3 DNA reads TGCGCCAGCAGCTTGTATTTTGGGGCCAACGTCCTGACTTTC.

The rearrangement uses TRBV7-2 and TRBJ1-5; D possibly corresponds to TRBD1 (5 bases). The CDR3 is 15 amino acids. CDR1 and CDR2 from the germline V gene are SGHTA and FQGNSA. Trimming stripped 1 base from V and 7 bases from J, with 14 bases between. The CDR3 bases are TGTGCCAGCAGCTTAGGAGGAGGGGTCGGACAGCCCCAGCATTTT. It encodes CASSLGGGVGQPQHF. Using reference TRBV7-2 and TRBJ1-5 for the parts outside the CDR3, the full variable domain is GAGVSQSPSNKVTEKGKDVELRCDPISGHTALYWYRQSLGQGLEFLIYFQGNSAPDKSGLPSDRFSAERTGGSVSTLTIQRTQQEDSAVYLCASSLGGGVGQPQHFGDGTRLSIL.

This clone has more than one count but fewer than ten. Other DNA sequences in this sample translate to the same CDR3. V and J are TRBV7-3 and TRBJ1-1, with D maybe TRBD1 (6 bases). In germline, CDR1 is SGHTA, CDR2 FQGTGA. The CDR3 sequence is 14 residues long. Trimming removed 4 bases at V and 6 bases at J, with 15 bases between. CDR3 DNA: TGTGCCAGCAGCTCAACAGGGCGGGCTTCTGAAGCTTTCTTT. Translating it yields CASSSTGRASEAFF.

The V call is TRBV4-2, the J call TRBJ2-2; 10 bases fit TRBD2. The CDR3 has 17 residues. Per germline, CDR1 LGHNA and CDR2 YNFKEQ. J lost 7 bases, V lost 1 base, and 9 bases had no gene match. The CDR3 loop reads CASSQAVVAGGGGELFF. As DNA, the CDR3 is TGTGCCAGCAGCCAAGCCGTAGTAGCGGGGGGCGGCGGGGAGCTGTTTTTT.

The rearrangement joins TRBV29-1 to TRBJ1-3; TRBD1 matches 8 bases. Germline values: CDR1 SQVTM, CDR2 ANQGSEA. V shed 6 bases and J 2 bases; nucleotides not matched to a gene: 3. This CDR3 has 13 residues. The CDR3 loop is CSVWTGPGNTIYF. CDR3 DNA sequence: TGCAGCGTGTGGACAGGGCCTGGAAACACCATATATTTT.

CDR3 protein: CASRFDKETQYF. The CDR3 DNA reads as TGTGCCAGCCGCTTTGACAAAGAGACCCAGTACTTC. V gene TRBV6-5 combines with J gene TRBJ2-5; no definite D call. In germline, CDR1 is MNHEY, CDR2 SVGAGI. V was cut by 8 bases and J by 3 bases, with 10 bases left in between. The CDR3 contains 12 residues.

The rearrangement joins TRBV30 to TRBJ2-1; 11 positions agree with TRBD2. The CDR3 runs 19 residues. Losses at the gene ends were 0 bases for V and 7 bases for J; bases not matched to a gene: 17. The germline V gene has CDR1 GTSNPN and CDR2 SVGIG (reference sequence). The CDR3 is CAWSVGRLGLAVSGNEQFF. The CDR3, as DNA: TGTGCCTGGAGTGTAGGTCGACTGGGACTAGCGGTTTCTGGGAATGAGCAGTTCTTC.

The V gene is TRBV7-2, the J gene TRBJ2-1; 7 nucleotides align to TRBD1. J lost 4 bases, V lost 5 bases, and 5 bases had no gene match. The CDR3 has 14 residues. The germline gives CDR1 SGHTA, CDR2 FQGNSA. The CDR3 loop is CASSPSTGYNEQFF. The CDR3 region has the DNA TGTGCCAGCAGCCCGTCGACAGGGTACAATGAGCAGTTCTTC.

This clone was seen more than once but under ten times. The sample carries other DNA sequences with the same CDR3. This chain uses TRBV5-4 with TRBJ2-1; 15 bases match TRBD2. V shed 4 bases, J shed 0 bases, and the junction held 5 bases outside the gene matches. The length of the CDR3 is 18 residues. Germline V gene lookup returns CDR1 SGHNT and CDR2 YYREEE (reference sequence). The CDR3 region is CASSPGTSGRSSYNEQFF. The DNA for the CDR3 is TGTGCCAGCAGCCCCGGGACTAGCGGGAGGAGCTCCTACAATGAGCAGTTCTTC.

The V call is TRBV3-1 (or the pseudogene TRBV3-2), the J call TRBJ2-7, with 7 bases identical to TRBD1. Germline CDR1 and CDR2: LGHDT and YNNKEL (reference sequence). This CDR3 is built from 15 residues. The trim removed 0 bases at V and 2 bases at J, leaving 4 bases unmatched. The CDR3 coding sequence is TGTGCCAGCAGCCAAGACAGGGGGAGCGCCTACGAGCAGTACTTC. Translated: CASSQDRGSAYEQYF.

The genes are TRBV6-5 and TRBJ1-2; 9 bases align to TRBD1. V lost 5 bases and J lost 5; bases outside the gene matches: 6. The CDR3 extends over 14 amino acids. Per the germline V gene, CDR1 is MNHEY and CDR2 is SVGAGI. The CDR3 protein is CASSLRTGVYGYTF. The CDR3 DNA reads TGTGCCAGCAGTCTCAGGACAGGGGTATATGGCTACACCTTC.

The chain recombines TRBV5-4 with TRBJ2-1; D gene uncertain. Trimming took off 0 bases at V and 8 bases at J, with 9 bases between the two ends. This CDR3 is built from 13 residues. CDR1 is SGHNT and CDR2 is YYREEE in the germline V gene (reference sequence). As DNA, the CDR3 is TGTGCCAGCAGCTTGGGCCTGGGCGATGAGCAGTTCTTC. It yields the protein CASSLGLGDEQFF.

CDR3 sequence: CASSSLYLFQGAQEGGTEAFF. CDR3 in DNA: TGTGCCAGTAGTAGTCTGTATCTTTTTCAGGGGGCGCAGGAAGGGGGCACTGAAGCTTTCTTT. This chain uses TRBV19 with TRBJ1-1; the match to TRBD1 covers 8 bases. The CDR3 extends over 21 amino acids. The germline V gene encodes CDR1 LNHDA and CDR2 SQIVND (reference sequence). V dropped 4 bases and J dropped 4; count of bases not matched to a gene: 26.

V and J are TRBV3-1 (or the pseudogene TRBV3-2) and TRBJ2-5; weak D call: TRBD2 (6 bases). From germline, CDR1 is LGHDT and CDR2 YNNKEL (reference sequence). V gave up 4 bases and J gave up 3 bases, with 15 bases separating them. This CDR3 is 15 amino acids long. CDR3 in DNA: TGTGCCAGCAGCCGTTTGGGGGGAGAAAAAGAGACCCAGTACTTC. Its protein product is CASSRLGGEKETQYF.

This chain connects TRBV5-4 to TRBJ1-1; D unclear. The CDR3 runs to 14 residues. Germline CDR1 is SGHNT and CDR2 is YYREEE (reference sequence). V lost 0 bases to trimming and J lost 11 bases, with 17 bases between them. The CDR3 loop is CASSLGLGRSAAFF. The CDR3 nucleotides are TGTGCCAGCAGCTTGGGTCTGGGGAGGTCTGCGGCTTTCTTT.

The chain's CDR3 is CASSLGQTNTGELFF. Here the CDR3 DNA reads TGTGCCAGCAGCTTAGGTCAGACGAACACCGGGGAGCTGTTTTTT. The gene calls are TRBV7-9 and TRBJ2-2; D is unresolved. Germline V gene data show CDR1 as SEHNR and CDR2 as FQNEAQ (reference sequence). Trimming left V 1 base short and J 0 bases short, with 6 bases between. This CDR3 contains 15 residues.